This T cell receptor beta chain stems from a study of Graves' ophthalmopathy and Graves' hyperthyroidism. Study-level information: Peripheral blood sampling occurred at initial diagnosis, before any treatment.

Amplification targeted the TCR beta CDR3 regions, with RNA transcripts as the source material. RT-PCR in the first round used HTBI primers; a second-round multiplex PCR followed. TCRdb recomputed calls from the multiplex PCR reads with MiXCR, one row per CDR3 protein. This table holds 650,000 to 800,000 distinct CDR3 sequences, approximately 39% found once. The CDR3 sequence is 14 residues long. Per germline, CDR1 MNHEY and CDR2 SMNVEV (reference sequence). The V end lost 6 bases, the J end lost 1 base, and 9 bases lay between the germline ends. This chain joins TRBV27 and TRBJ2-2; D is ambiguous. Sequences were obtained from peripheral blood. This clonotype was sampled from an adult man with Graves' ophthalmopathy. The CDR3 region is CASRTALNTGELFF. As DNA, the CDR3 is TGTGCCAGCAGAACAGCCTTGAACACCGGGGAGCTGTTTTTT.